Listed below are T cell receptor beta chains from one sample, sequenced in a study of OX40 agonist ivuxolimab in advanced cancers. Clones were sequenced by immunoSEQ multiplex PCR, and TCRdb holds only the in-frame ones, with some missing. The sample carries about 45,000 clones, approximately 82% recorded once. The sample here was CD4+ or CD8+ T cells sorted from blood, taken in a trial of the OX40 agonist ivuxolimab. The receptors come from an adult with an advanced solid tumor such as melanoma, head and neck, liver or kidney cancer. Each CDR3 is given with its conserved first and last residue. D genes are given only for firm matches. Some rows mark clone size as missing; the rest say once, few, many or name a class of expanded clone.

TRBV6-5	-	TRBJ2-1	TRBD1	CASRNRGHNEQFF	TGTGCCAGCAGAAACAGGGGCCACAATGAGCAGTTCTTC
TRBV28	-	TRBJ2-1	TRBD2	CASSQRTSGSFEQFF	TGTGCCAGCAGTCAACGGACTAGCGGGAGTTTTGAGCAGTTCTTC
TRBV19	-	TRBJ2-1	-	CASSIQFSQGGGEQFF	TGTGCCAGTAGTATACAGTTCAGTCAGGGGGGCGGTGAGCAGTTCTTC
TRBV7-3	-	TRBJ2-7	-	CASSFNWNSYEQYF	TGTGCCAGCAGCTTTAACTGGAACTCCTACGAGCAGTACTTC
TRBV19	-	TRBJ1-2	-	CASSVRVAGYTF	TGTGCCAGTAGTGTCAGGGTTGCTGGCTACACCTTC
TRBV4-1	once	TRBJ1-1	TRBD1	CASSQAGTGPVNTEAFF	TGCGCCAGCAGCCAAGCGGGGACAGGGCCTGTGAACACTGAAGCTTTCTTT
TRBV11-2	few	TRBJ1-1	-	CASSQMDRNTEAFF	TGTGCCAGCAGCCAGATGGACAGGAACACTGAAGCTTTCTTT
TRBV5-4	-	TRBJ2-2	TRBD2	CASSADSAGAYTGELFF	TGTGCCAGCAGCGCGGATAGTGCGGGAGCGTACACCGGGGAGCTGTTTTTT
TRBV4-1	-	TRBJ2-7	-	CASSQGGGGGAYEQYF	TGCGCCAGCAGCCAAGGGGGAGGAGGGGGGGCCTACGAGCAGTACTTC
TRBV13	once	TRBJ2-7	-	CASSLAQGGVEQYF	TGTGCCAGCAGCTTAGCACAGGGGGGGGTCGAGCAGTACTTC
TRBV6-5	-	TRBJ2-1	TRBD2	CASTTSVHYNEQFF	TGTGCCAGCACCACTAGCGTTCACTACAATGAGCAGTTCTTC
TRBV6-6	-	TRBJ1-1	TRBD1	CASSLGQAAREAFF	TGTGCCAGCAGTCTGGGACAGGCCGCAAGGGAAGCTTTCTTT
TRBV6-5	-	TRBJ2-5	TRBD2	CASSGLAGRTQYF	TGTGCCAGCAGTGGACTAGCTGGTCGGACCCAGTACTTC
TRBV7-6	-	TRBJ1-6	-	CASSSTGLTNSPLHF	TGTGCCAGCAGCTCTACCGGGCTGACCAATTCACCCCTCCACTTT
TRBV2	-	TRBJ2-5	TRBD2	CASSVRSSGTETQYF	TGTGCCAGCAGTGTCCGGTCTAGCGGGACCGAGACCCAGTACTTC
TRBV7-2	-	TRBJ1-5	-	CASSQSKGSGLAGAQHF	TGCGCCAGCAGCCAATCCAAGGGATCCGGACTTGCGGGAGCCCAGCATTTT
TRBV7-9	once	TRBJ2-7	-	CASSPRDSNYEQYF	TGTGCCAGCAGCCCCCGGGACTCGAACTACGAGCAGTACTTC
TRBV7-9	-	TRBJ1-4	-	CASSLGPKEKLFF	TGTGCCAGCAGCTTGGGTCCCAAGGAAAAACTGTTTTTT
TRBV11-2	-	TRBJ2-1	TRBD2	CASSYPGTSGNEQFF	TGTGCCAGCAGCTACCCCGGGACTAGCGGGAACGAGCAGTTCTTC
TRBV19	-	TRBJ2-3	-	CASSIGQVVGDTQYF	TGTGCCAGTAGTATAGGTCAGGTCGTTGGAGATACGCAGTATTTT
TRBV7-2	once	TRBJ1-2	TRBD1	CASSLTTGGNYGYTF	TGTGCCAGCAGCTTGACCACAGGGGGCAATTATGGCTACACCTTC
TRBV7-2	-	TRBJ2-7	TRBD2	CASSLQRGGHEQYF	TGTGCCAGCAGCTTACAGCGGGGGGGTCACGAGCAGTACTTC
TRBV5-1	-	TRBJ1-2	-	CASSLGQGGLYGYTF	TGCGCCAGCAGCTTGGGCCAGGGTGGACTGTATGGCTACACCTTC
TRBV4-2	-	TRBJ2-6	TRBD2	CASSLSGRGSGANVLTF	TGTGCCAGCAGCCTCAGCGGGAGGGGCTCTGGGGCCAACGTCCTGACTTTC
TRBV18	-	TRBJ1-1	-	CASSPSRGGVAEAFF	TGTGCCAGCTCACCATCCCGAGGGGGGGTAGCTGAAGCTTTCTTT
TRBV5-1	-	TRBJ2-1	-	CASSPLGSGYNEQFF	TGCGCCAGCAGCCCCCTGGGCTCAGGATACAATGAGCAGTTCTTC
TRBV28	-	TRBJ2-3	TRBD2	CASSFSSGPDTQYF	TGTGCCAGCAGTTTCTCTAGCGGGCCAGATACGCAGTATTTT
TRBV6-1	-	TRBJ1-2	-	CASSEASTSGYGYTF	TGTGCCAGCAGTGAAGCGTCGACTAGCGGCTATGGCTACACCTTC
TRBV13	once	TRBJ1-1	-	CASSLDVTDWAFF	TGTGCCAGCAGCTTAGACGTTACGGATTGGGCTTTCTTT
TRBV2	-	TRBJ1-2	-	CASSEQTVGYGYTF	TGTGCCAGCAGTGAACAGACAGTGGGCTATGGCTACACCTTC
TRBV5-1	-	TRBJ2-1	-	CASSLATQGYNEQFF	TGCGCCAGCAGCTTGGCGACGCAGGGCTACAATGAGCAGTTCTTC
TRBV18	once	TRBJ2-7	-	CASSPSGLYEQYF	TGTGCCAGCTCGCCTTCGGGACTGTACGAGCAGTACTTC
TRBV10-3	-	TRBJ2-1	-	CAISGKEMRNEQFF	TGTGCCATCAGTGGAAAGGAAATGCGTAATGAGCAGTTCTTC
TRBV5-6	once	TRBJ1-2	TRBD1	CASSLGTGRERNYGYTF	TGTGCCAGCAGCCTTGGGACAGGGCGAGAGAGAAACTATGGCTACACCTTC
TRBV27	-	TRBJ1-6	-	CASSLREGVSPLHF	TGTGCCAGCAGTTTGCGGGAGGGCGTCTCACCCCTCCACTTT
TRBV5-4	-	TRBJ2-3	-	CASKDSGLGQYF	TGTGCCAGCAAAGATTCAGGTCTAGGGCAGTATTTT
TRBV6-4	-	TRBJ1-1	TRBD1	CASTPSPGTGNAFF	TGTGCCAGCACTCCGTCTCCCGGGACAGGGAATGCTTTCTTT
TRBV2	medium-sized	TRBJ1-6	TRBD1	CASSAETGKNSPLHF	TGTGCCAGCAGTGCGGAGACAGGGAAGAATTCACCCCTCCACTTT
TRBV4-3	-	TRBJ2-7	-	CASSQTRDTSYEQYF	TGCGCCAGCAGCCAAACGCGGGACACCTCCTACGAGCAGTACTTC
TRBV27	-	TRBJ1-1	-	CASSFTGYTEAFF	TGTGCCAGCAGTTTTACGGGGTACACTGAAGCTTTCTTT
TRBV30	-	TRBJ1-1	-	CAWSPFIGTEAFF	TGTGCCTGGAGTCCATTCATCGGGACTGAAGCTTTCTTT
TRBV18	-	TRBJ2-1	TRBD2	CASSSGSLSSYNEQFF	TGTGCCAGCTCCAGCGGGAGCCTTAGCTCCTACAATGAGCAGTTCTTC
TRBV10-3	-	TRBJ1-6	-	CAISEPWSYNSPLHF	TGTGCCATCAGTGAACCTTGGAGTTATAATTCACCCCTCCACTTT
TRBV5-6	-	TRBJ2-7	-	CASDSVVGYEQYF	TGTGCCAGCGATTCTGTTGTAGGCTACGAGCAGTACTTC
TRBV9	-	TRBJ2-1	-	CASSPSTGVSEQFF	TGTGCCAGCAGCCCCAGTACGGGGGTGAGTGAGCAGTTCTTC
TRBV6-1	-	TRBJ2-3	-	CASIPIGRTDTQYF	TGTGCCAGCATCCCCATTGGGAGGACAGATACGCAGTATTTT
TRBV10-3	-	TRBJ2-3	TRBD2	CAISGAGTSSVTQYF	TGTGCCATCAGTGGGGCAGGGACTAGCTCGGTTACGCAGTATTTT
TRBV18	-	TRBJ1-2	-	CASSLDRPDGYTF	TGTGCCAGCTCCTTAGACAGGCCGGATGGCTACACCTTC